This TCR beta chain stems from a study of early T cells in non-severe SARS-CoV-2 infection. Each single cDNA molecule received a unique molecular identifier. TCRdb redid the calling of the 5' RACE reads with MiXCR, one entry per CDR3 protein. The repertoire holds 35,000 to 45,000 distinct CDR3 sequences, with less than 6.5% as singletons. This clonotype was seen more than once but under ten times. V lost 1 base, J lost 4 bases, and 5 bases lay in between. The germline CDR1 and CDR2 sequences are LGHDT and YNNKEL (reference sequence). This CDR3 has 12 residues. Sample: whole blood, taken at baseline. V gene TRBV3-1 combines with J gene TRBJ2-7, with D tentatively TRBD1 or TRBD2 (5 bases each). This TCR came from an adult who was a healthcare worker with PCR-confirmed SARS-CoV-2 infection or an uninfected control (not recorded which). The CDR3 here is CASSQGGYEQYF. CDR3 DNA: TGTGCCAGCAGCCAAGGGGGGTACGAGCAGTACTTC.